The 3 T cell receptor beta chains reported below all come from one sample, sequenced in a study of cytomegalovirus exposure and HLA in healthy donors. The PCR employed 60 Vbeta primers together with 13 Jbeta primers. The method was immunoSEQ multiplex PCR; TCRdb's version includes in-frame clones alone and lacks a portion of them. This repertoire includes 180,000 or so clones. Material: PBMCs. These receptors were taken from a woman between 18 and 29 years old in good health and CMV-seropositive.

The rearrangement uses TRBV16 and TRBJ1-2; 10 bases line up with TRBD1. CDR1 and CDR2 from the germline V gene are KGHSY and FQNENV. The CDR3 covers 15 residues. The trim removed 5 bases at V and 3 bases at J, leaving 6 bases unmatched. The CDR3 loop is CASSLRTGGYYGYTF. DNA for the CDR3: TGTGCCAGCAGCTTGAGGACAGGGGGGTACTATGGCTACACCTTC.

In regard to this clone: This CDR3 is also generated by other DNA sequences in the sample. The rearrangement links TRBV5-6 to TRBJ1-1; 7 bases fit TRBD1. The CDR3 has 15 residues. Looked up from germline, CDR1 is SGHDT and CDR2 is YYEEEE. The V and J ends lost 0 bases and 1 base, in that order; junction bases with no gene match: 3. The CDR3 is CASSLASGGNTEAFF. DNA of the CDR3: TGTGCCAGCAGCTTGGCATCAGGGGGGAACACTGAAGCTTTCTTT.

The chain links TRBV5-1 to TRBJ2-5, with a weak D call TRBD2 (6 bases). Germline values: CDR1 SGHRS, CDR2 YFSETQ. CDR3 length equals 13 residues. Deletions cut 4 bases from V and 5 bases from J, with 12 bases between. In nucleotides, the CDR3 is TGCGCCAGCAGCAGACTAGTCGGGGAGACCCAGTACTTC. Its protein product is CASSRLVGETQYF.